The clone carrying this T cell receptor (beta chain) is categorized as medium-sized. The sample belongs to a study of metastatic and nonmetastatic thyroid tumors. Study-level information: It was across blood and tumor or nodule tissue from malignant and benign thyroid patients that repertoires were compared.

The CDR3 consists of 19 residues. Germline V gene data show CDR1 as MNHEY and CDR2 as SVGAGI. Losses at the gene ends were 5 bases for V and 3 bases for J; bases not matched to a gene: 17. Every patient underwent thyroid surgery untreated. Original processing notes: Clinicopathological groups differed in CDR3, with these differences serving to build a distant-metastasis classifier for papillary thyroid cancer. TCRdb ran MiXCR on the PCR reads. Clone size and V and J calls follow TCRdb, not the original study. The sample shows some 7,700 clones, 32% of them seen only once. The sample was tumor tissue. The receptor comes from a female donor with papillary thyroid cancer or a benign thyroid nodule (not recorded which). Some clones in this sample may be carry-over from other donors' samples. V is TRBV6-5 and J is TRBJ2-1, with TRBD2 matching over 9 bases. The CDR3 sequence: CASSPLGGGWTSVYNEQFF. In DNA, the CDR3 is TGTGCCAGCAGTCCTTTAGGTGGTGGTTGGACTAGCGTCTACAATGAGCAGTTCTTC.